Shown below are 17 T cell receptor beta chains from a single sample sequenced in a study of OX40 agonist ivuxolimab in advanced cancers. Sequenced by immunoSEQ multiplex PCR; TCRdb stores in-frame clones only, minus some. The sample yields 40,000 or so clones, more than 80% seen once. Source: CD4+ or CD8+ T cells sorted from blood, taken in a trial of the OX40 agonist ivuxolimab. The receptors derive from an adult with an advanced solid tumor such as melanoma, head and neck, liver or kidney cancer.

This chain uses TRBV7-9 with TRBJ2-2; D not resolved. The V gene's germline CDR1 is SEHNR and CDR2 FQNEAQ (reference sequence). The ends were cut back, 5 bases at V and 4 bases at J, with 23 bases in the middle. The CDR3 runs to 18 residues. In DNA form, the CDR3 reads TGTGCCAGCAGCCAATCCCTGCTGGCTAGTTGGGGCACCGGGGAGCTGTTTTTT. The encoded protein is CASSQSLLASWGTGELFF.

The V gene is TRBV6-5, the J gene TRBJ1-1, with D unclear. Per germline, CDR1 MNHEY and CDR2 SVGAGI. The CDR3 has 12 residues. Trimming pared 4 bases from V and 7 bases from J, leaving 10 bases between. CDR3 residues: CASSSGGLEAFF. The CDR3 bases are TGTGCCAGCAGTTCGGGTGGACTTGAAGCTTTCTTT.

This chain joins TRBV7-2 and TRBJ2-7; TRBD2 is a possible D gene (5 bases). Trimming cost V 5 bases and J 3 bases, with 8 bases left between them. The CDR3 consists of 12 residues. Germline V gives CDR1 SGHTA, CDR2 FQGNSA. Here the CDR3 reads CASSEADYEQYF. The CDR3 DNA follows: TGTGCCAGCAGCGAAGCGGACTACGAGCAGTACTTC.

The genes are TRBV5-4 and TRBJ2-3; D remains unclear. The V end lost 1 base, the J end lost 2 bases, and 5 bases lay between the germline ends. This CDR3 spans 13 amino acids. The V gene's germline CDR1 is SGHNT and CDR2 YYREEE (reference sequence). The CDR3 nucleotides read TGTGCCAGCAGCTTGCGGGCCACAGATACGCAGTATTTT. Its translation: CASSLRATDTQYF.

In its sample, this clone was seen once. The V call is TRBV7-8, the J call TRBJ1-5, with D unresolved. Trimming took 0 bases from V and 14 from J, leaving 8 bases between them. Germline CDR1 SGHVS, CDR2 FQNEAQ. This CDR3 region has 11 residues. As DNA, the CDR3 is TGTGCCAGCAGCTTAGCCGGTTGGAAGCATTTT. Translation gives CASSLAGWKHF. The full variable domain, in which reference TRBV7-8 and TRBJ1-5 provide the parts outside the CDR3, is GAGVSQSPRYKVAKRGQDVALRCDPISGHVSLFWYQQALGQGPEFLTYFQNEAQLDKSGLPSDRFFAERPEGSVSTLKIQRTQQEDSAVYLCASSLAGWKHFGDGTRLSIL.

This chain joins TRBV5-1 and TRBJ1-2; D not resolved. This CDR3 is built from 14 residues. V was pared by 4 bases and J by 1 base, with 11 bases between. Germline assignment: CDR1 SGHRS and CDR2 YFSETQ. CDR3 DNA sequence: TGCGCCAGCAGCCCCGCGGACCTTAACTATGGCTACACCTTC. This sequence encodes CASSPADLNYGYTF.

This rearrangement joins TRBV6-4 to TRBJ1-2; possibly TRBD1 for D (6 bases). Trimming shortened V by 5 bases and J by 7 bases, and 14 bases separated the two germline ends. The CDR3 spans 13 residues. CDR1 is MRHNA, CDR2 SNTAGT, per germline. The CDR3 is CASSPEGGGGYTF. The CDR3 region has the DNA TGTGCCAGCAGTCCCGAAGGGGGAGGTGGCTACACCTTC.

This sequence joins TRBV30 and TRBJ2-1, with a possible D match to TRBD1 (5 bases). The CDR3 loop spans 13 amino acids. Trimming stripped 0 bases from V and 8 bases from J, with 11 bases between. The germline V gene has CDR1 GTSNPN and CDR2 SVGIG (reference sequence). The CDR3 sequence is CAWSVQGAYEQFF. Here the CDR3 DNA reads TGTGCCTGGAGTGTACAAGGGGCCTATGAGCAGTTCTTC.

The chain has TRBV11-3 and TRBJ1-1; D gene uncertain. This CDR3 has 14 amino acids. Trimming took 1 base from V and 1 from J, leaving 7 bases between them. Germline values: CDR1 SGHNT, CDR2 YENEEA. The CDR3 loop is CASSLAGGNTEAFF. CDR3 coding DNA: TGTGCCAGCAGCTTAGCGGGCGGGAACACTGAAGCTTTCTTT.

V gene TRBV6-5 combines with J gene TRBJ1-6; D is perhaps TRBD1 (6 bases). V lost 0 bases, J lost 5 bases, and 11 bases lay in between. The CDR3 totals 16 residues. Germline V gene sequence: CDR1 MNHEY, CDR2 SVGAGI. The CDR3 reads CASSYSRGADNSPLHF. The CDR3 DNA sequence: TGTGCCAGCAGTTACTCCCGGGGGGCCGATAATTCACCCCTCCACTTT.

The chain couples TRBV7-3 to TRBJ2-1; unclear D gene. The CDR3 totals 15 residues. Per germline, CDR1 SGHTA and CDR2 FQGTGA. Between the trimmed V and J ends, which lost 2 bases and 0 bases, there was a span of 8 bases. CDR3 nucleotide sequence: TGTGCCAGCAGCTTAGCAGCGAGCTCCTACAATGAGCAGTTCTTC. Its protein is CASSLAASSYNEQFF.

The rearrangement joins TRBV23-1 to TRBJ2-5; 14 positions agree with TRBD2. TRBV23-1 is an ORF, and what it does is uncertain. This CDR3 is 16 amino acids long. The junction had 5 bases not matched to a gene; V was cut back by 4 bases and J by 4 bases. The CDR3 is CASSPQGTSGGETQYF. CDR3 DNA: TGCGCCAGCAGTCCACAGGGGACTAGCGGGGGAGAGACCCAGTACTTC.

The rearrangement links TRBV11-3 to TRBJ2-5, with D hard to call. Germline V lookup: CDR1 SGHNT, CDR2 YENEEA. The CDR3 consists of 14 residues. The V end lost 5 bases, the J end lost 5 bases, and 15 bases lay between the germline ends. The CDR3 region has the DNA TGTGCCAGCAGCCCAGGAAGGGTTCGTGAGACCCAGTACTTC. Protein product: CASSPGRVRETQYF.

The J gene is TRBJ2-7, the V gene TRBV7-9, with TRBD2 matching 7 bases. Germline V gene lookup returns CDR1 SEHNR and CDR2 FQNEAQ (reference sequence). With 1 base clipped from V and 0 bases from J, the junction kept 0 bases outside the gene matches. The CDR3 extends over 14 amino acids. Here the CDR3 reads CASSLGTSSYEQYF. DNA of the CDR3: TGTGCCAGCAGCTTAGGGACTAGCTCCTACGAGCAGTACTTC.

The chain joins TRBV7-9 to TRBJ1-4; 10 bases agree with TRBD1. The J segment lost 8 bases and the V segment lost 5 bases, leaving 5 bases of the junction unmatched. The length of the CDR3 is 14 residues. CDR1 is SEHNR and CDR2 is FQNEAQ in the germline V gene (reference sequence). The CDR3 region has the DNA TGTGCCAGCAGCAAGGGACAGGGGAACGAAAAACTGTTTTTT. Translation: CASSKGQGNEKLFF.

The chain recombines TRBV1 with TRBJ2-1; the table's D gene call, TRBD2, was not cross checked with the DNA. TRBV1 is termed a pseudogene. This CDR3 region has 18 residues. The CDR3 protein is CTSSHPQIGGGLNNEQFF. The CDR3 coding sequence is TGCACCAGCAGCCATCCCCAAATAGGGGGGGGACTAAACAATGAGCAGTTCTTC.

The rearrangement links TRBV25-1 to TRBJ2-5; the D gene could be TRBD1 or TRBD2 (5 bases each). There are 15 residues in the CDR3. The germline CDR1 and CDR2 sequences are MGHDK and SYGVNS. V lost 3 bases and J 2 bases, leaving 13 bases between the germline ends. The DNA of the CDR3 is TGTGCCAGCAGTGATCTCCGGGACGGACAAGAGACCCAGTACTTC. This gives the protein CASSDLRDGQETQYF.